This T cell receptor beta chain was recovered during a study of a mutant IDH1 vaccine in newly diagnosed glioma. Turning to the study itself: Antecedent treatment encompassed radiotherapy, temozolomide, or their combination; the majority received both.

Time point noted: week 5, during vaccination. Each vaccine dose was 300 ug of mutant IDH1 20-mer peptide, with topical imiquimod. Regarding this clone: Its cognate antigen is unknown.

Sequencing used immunoSEQ multiplex PCR; TCRdb keeps in-frame clones, though not all of them. The repertoire includes roughly 51,000 clones, about 81% of them detected once, and about 3.3% sits in the top ten. V was pared by 4 bases and J by 4 bases, with 14 bases between. There are 15 residues in the CDR3. Looked up from germline, CDR1 is LGHNA and CDR2 is YNFKEQ. The chain combines TRBV4-2 with TRBJ2-1; D gene unclear. The receptor was isolated from a man in his thirties or forties with glioma. The starting material was PBMCs, obtained from a glioma patient whose treatment included an IDH1 peptide vaccine. Here the CDR3 DNA reads TGTGCCAGCAGCCTCACCAGCGACCTTTACAATGAGCAGTTCTTC. Its translation is CASSLTSDLYNEQFF.